This T cell receptor (beta chain) emerged from a study of human T cells and chemical hapten exposure (dated by TCRdb to the early 2020s). Regarding the research as a whole: For sensitization, 2% DPC in acetone was applied to a 2 cm by 2 cm area of upper inner arm skin. Throughout the study period of 20 to 30 weeks, patients also received therapeutic DPC doses to the scalp every week. Patch testing on the upper back used Finn chambers containing 0.01% DPC, with scoring done after 6 days according to International Contact Dermatitis Research Group standards. Blood samples were taken from patients before sensitization (week 0) and at 2, 6 and about 24 weeks after DPC sensitization. The study tracked peripheral blood TCR repertoire changes in vivo during primary and secondary sensitization to the hapten diphenylcyclopropenone (DPC) in alopecia patients. Blood for TCR sequencing was provided by twenty-nine alopecia patients at one to four time points (pre-sensitization, 2, 6 and 24 weeks). The mostly female patient cohort included alopecia areata with under or over 50% scalp involvement, alopecia totalis and alopecia universalis. Libraries were pooled for sequencing, and per-sample TCR yields varied mainly because of small differences in library volumes within the pool.

With regard to this clonotype: Its antigen remains undetermined. No much larger clone is present one base from it, and per-base qualities are unavailable.

The time point label of this sample denotes: patch test 2, 6 weeks after DPC sensitization. In light of the paper, this sample's treatment or condition label describes: therapeutic diphenylcyclopropenone sensitization with weekly scalp DPC. At every patch-test visit, the blood draw took place before the patch test was put on. To be eligible, patients had to be aged 18 to 70, diagnosed with alopecia and judged suitable for DPC therapy, while pregnant patients were excluded. Total RNA was extracted from unfractionated whole blood collected in Tempus Blood RNA tubes. The CDR3 numbers 13 residues from cysteine through phenylalanine. Just the 39-base CDR3 DNA is kept, in frame starting at base 1. Germline trimming amounts to 6 bases on V and 5 bases on J, with 4 as the count of junction bases outside the gene matches. CDR1 MNHEY and CDR2 SVGEGT are derived from the germline V gene. What the authors observed across the whole study: The number of PT1 expanded TCRs positively correlated with patch test score, significant at thresholds 8, 16 and 32 but not 4. No change with DPC sensitization was found in the number of TCRs above 1 in 1000 frequency, and no evidence of global repertoire structure alterations was found. Compared with pre-sensitization or healthy control sets, expanded TCRs formed significantly more large CDR3 similarity clusters, which is consistent with antigen-driven responses. After repeated subsampling, changes were observed in the strength of the expansion versus patch-test correlation and in the threshold at which the correlation became significant. Because all patients had alopecia, a presumed autoimmune disease, the immune response of the patients might differ from that of healthy individuals.

The library came from RACE. Sequencer: NextSeq 500. Library preparation attached unique molecular identifiers to individual cDNA molecules for quantitative, reproducible TCR counting. From each blood RNA sample, both TCR alpha and TCR beta chains were sequenced. The authors' analysis ran thus. Samples had a median of roughly 87,000 TCRs, with a range from about 20,000 to 690,600. V, J and CDR3 annotation of the TCR reads was performed with the Decombinator software suite. For PS versus PT1 abundance plots, all samples were subsampled to the same number of TCRs (28,000). Expanded TCRs were defined as absent before sensitization and observed at least eight times at the 2-week time point. TCRdb reran the public reads through fastp at Q25 and MiXCR, keeping productive beta chains. CDR3 protein sequences are deduplicated, and each keeps its most common genes and DNA. The V and J calls here are based on TCRdb, not the publication. The sample table contains approximately 350,000 distinct CDR3 sequences; only one count was recorded for around 6% of them. The ten largest clones take up less than 6.5% of the sample.

The source was whole blood, collected in connection with sensitization to the hapten diphenylcyclopropenone (DPC). This sequence uses TRBV6-2 or TRBV6-3 and TRBJ2-7; a stretch of 10 junction bases matches TRBD1. The clonotype comes from a woman aged 18-30 years with alopecia areata. Some clones in this sample may be carry-over from other donors' samples. The CDR3 region reads CASRLTGGDEQYF. The sequence in DNA is TGTGCCAGCAGATTGACAGGGGGCGACGAGCAGTACTTC.